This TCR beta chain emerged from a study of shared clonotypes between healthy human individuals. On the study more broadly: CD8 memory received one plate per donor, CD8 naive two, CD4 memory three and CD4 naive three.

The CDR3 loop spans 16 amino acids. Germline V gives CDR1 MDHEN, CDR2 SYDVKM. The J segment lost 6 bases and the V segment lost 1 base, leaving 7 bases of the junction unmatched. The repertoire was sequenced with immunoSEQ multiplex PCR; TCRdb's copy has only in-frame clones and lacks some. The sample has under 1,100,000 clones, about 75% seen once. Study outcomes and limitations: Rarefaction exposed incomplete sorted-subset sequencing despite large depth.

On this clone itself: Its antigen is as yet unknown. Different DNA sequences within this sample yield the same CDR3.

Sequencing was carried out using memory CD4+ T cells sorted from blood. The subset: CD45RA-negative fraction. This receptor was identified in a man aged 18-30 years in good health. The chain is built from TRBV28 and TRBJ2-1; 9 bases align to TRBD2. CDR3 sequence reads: CASSLYGSGSGNEQFF. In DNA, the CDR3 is TGTGCCAGCAGTTTATACGGTAGCGGGAGTGGCAATGAGCAGTTCTTC. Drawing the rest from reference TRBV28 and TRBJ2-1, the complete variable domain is DVKVTQSSRYLVKRTGEKVFLECVQDMDHENMFWYRQDPGLGLRLIYFSYDVKMKEKGDIPEGYSVSREKKERFSLILESASTNQTSMYLCASSLYGSGSGNEQFFGPGTRLTVL.